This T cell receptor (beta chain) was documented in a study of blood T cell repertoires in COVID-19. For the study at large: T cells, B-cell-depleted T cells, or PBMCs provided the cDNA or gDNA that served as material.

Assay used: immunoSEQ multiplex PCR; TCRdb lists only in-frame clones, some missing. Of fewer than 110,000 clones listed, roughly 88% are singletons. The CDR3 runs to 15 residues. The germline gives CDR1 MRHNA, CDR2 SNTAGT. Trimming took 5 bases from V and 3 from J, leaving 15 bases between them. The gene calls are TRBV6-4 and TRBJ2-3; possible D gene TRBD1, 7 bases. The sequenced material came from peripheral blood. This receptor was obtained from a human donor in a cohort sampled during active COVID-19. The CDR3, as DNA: TGTGCCAGCAGTAACAACAGGGGAGGAACAGATACGCAGTATTTT. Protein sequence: CASSNNRGGTDTQYF.